This T cell receptor (beta chain) was sequenced during a study of cytomegalovirus exposure and HLA in healthy donors. Study-wide results and limits: Reportedly, HLA-A and HLA-B alleles of most subjects were accurately predicted from TCR beta.

Samples came from healthy bone marrow donors. The PCR made use of 60 Vbeta and 13 Jbeta primers. TCRdb keeps only in-frame clones here, not all; method: immunoSEQ multiplex PCR. Of some 110,000 clones in the sample, about 68% were seen once. Trimming at V came to 4 bases and at J to 8 bases, leaving 13 bases not matched to a gene. This CDR3 has 16 amino acids. CDR1 SGHRS and CDR2 YFSETQ come from the germline V gene. For this clone: Its antigen is unidentified.

V and J are TRBV5-1 and TRBJ2-1, with 9 nucleotides matching TRBD1. The sample consisted of PBMCs. This sequence originates from a woman between 45 and 60 years old in good health and CMV-seropositive. The CDR3 nucleotides read TGCGCCAGCAGCACGACAGGGGGAGGCGTGGGCGATGAGCAGTTCTTC. Amino acid sequence: CASSTTGGGVGDEQFF. Supplemented by reference TRBV5-1 and TRBJ2-1, the full variable domain reads KAGVTQTPRYLIKTRGQQVTLSCSPISGHRSVSWYQQTPGQGLQFLFEYFSETQRNKGNFPGRFSGRQFSNSRSEMNVSTLELGDSALYLCASSTTGGGVGDEQFFGPGTRLTVL.